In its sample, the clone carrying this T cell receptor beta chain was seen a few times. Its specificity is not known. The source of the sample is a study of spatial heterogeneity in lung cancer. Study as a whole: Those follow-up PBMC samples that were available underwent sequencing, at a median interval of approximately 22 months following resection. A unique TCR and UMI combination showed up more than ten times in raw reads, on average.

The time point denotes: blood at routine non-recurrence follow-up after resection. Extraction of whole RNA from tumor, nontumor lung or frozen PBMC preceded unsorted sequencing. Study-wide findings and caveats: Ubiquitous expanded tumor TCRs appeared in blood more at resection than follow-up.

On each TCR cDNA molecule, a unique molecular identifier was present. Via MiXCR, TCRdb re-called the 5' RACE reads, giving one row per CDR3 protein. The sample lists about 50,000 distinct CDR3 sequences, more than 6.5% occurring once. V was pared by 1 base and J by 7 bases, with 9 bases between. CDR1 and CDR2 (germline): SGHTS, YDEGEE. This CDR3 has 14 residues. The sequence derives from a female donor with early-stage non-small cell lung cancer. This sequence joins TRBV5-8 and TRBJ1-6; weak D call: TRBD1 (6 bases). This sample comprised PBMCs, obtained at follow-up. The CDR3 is CASSLQGNNSPLHF. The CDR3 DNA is TGTGCCAGCAGCTTGCAGGGGAACAATTCACCCCTCCACTTT. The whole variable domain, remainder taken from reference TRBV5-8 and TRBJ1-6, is EAGVTQSPTHLIKTRGQQATLRCSPISGHTSVYWYQQALGLGLQFLLWYDEGEERNRGNFPPRFSGRQFPNYSSELNVNALELEDSALYLCASSLQGNNSPLHFGNGTRLTVT.